This entry features one TCR beta chain sequence. The data originate from a study of blood T cell repertoires in COVID-19. Background on the study: The United States, Italy and Spain were the sources of the acute and convalescent COVID-19 samples. The analysed material was cDNA or gDNA that came from T cells, B-cell-depleted T cells, or PBMCs.

Those enrolled in Seattle joined during active infection and were followed longitudinally afterward. Trimming took 2 bases from V and 2 from J, leaving 10 bases between them. The germline V gene encodes CDR1 PRHDT and CDR2 FYEKMQ (reference sequence). This CDR3 contains 14 residues. Per the study methods: Estimated nucleated cell counts came from reference gene primer amplification. Here immunoSEQ multiplex PCR was the method, and the copy in TCRdb shows in-frame clones only, minus some. V and J calls and clone size are copied from that table; D and trimming were computed from the DNA. The repertoire holds about 410,000 clones, with about 89% as singletons.

This TCR derives from a woman aged 40 to 50 with COVID-19, enrolled during active disease. This rearrangement joins TRBV13 to TRBJ2-7; D is perhaps TRBD1 (6 bases). Sequencing input: peripheral blood. CDR3 DNA: TGTGCCAGCAGCTTAAGGGGGAAAACCTACGAGCAGTACTTC. This translates into CASSLRGKTYEQYF.